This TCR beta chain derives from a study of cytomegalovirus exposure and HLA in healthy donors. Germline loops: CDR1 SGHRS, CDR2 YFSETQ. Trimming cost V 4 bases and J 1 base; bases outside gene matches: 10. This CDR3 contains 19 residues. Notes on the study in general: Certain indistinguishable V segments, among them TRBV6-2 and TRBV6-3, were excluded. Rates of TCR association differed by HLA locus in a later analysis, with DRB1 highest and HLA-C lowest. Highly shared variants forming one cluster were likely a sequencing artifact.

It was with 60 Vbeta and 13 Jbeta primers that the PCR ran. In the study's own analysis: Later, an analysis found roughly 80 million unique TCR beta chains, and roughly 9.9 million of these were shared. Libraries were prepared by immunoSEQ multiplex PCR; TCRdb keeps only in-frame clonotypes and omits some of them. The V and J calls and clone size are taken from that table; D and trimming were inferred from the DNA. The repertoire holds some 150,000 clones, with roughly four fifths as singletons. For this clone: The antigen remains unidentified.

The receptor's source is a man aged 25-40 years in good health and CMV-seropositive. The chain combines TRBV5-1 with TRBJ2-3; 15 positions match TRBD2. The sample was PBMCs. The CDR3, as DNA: TGCGCCAGCAGCACGGCCGGGACTAGCGGGAGGCTAGGCACAGATACGCAGTATTTT. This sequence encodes CASSTAGTSGRLGTDTQYF.